These 21 T cell receptor beta chains came from one sample sequenced in a study of radiation and T cells in renal cell carcinoma. As for time point: blood 4 weeks post-SBRT, at nephrectomy. Specified treatment: 15 Gy SBRT to primary tumor, nephrectomy 4 weeks later. Sequencing was performed with immunoSEQ multiplex PCR; in TCRdb, only in-frame clones are kept and a portion is missing. The data hold roughly 160,000 clones, with about 88% observed a single time. The sequencing here drew on blood, taken from a patient whose treatment included radiotherapy and nephrectomy. The receptors shown here come from a woman in her forties or fifties with renal cell carcinoma.

This chain joins TRBV29-1 and TRBJ2-7; D is unresolved. CDR3 length: 11 amino acids. Trimming shortened V by 7 bases and J by 4 bases, and 11 bases separated the two germline ends. In germline, CDR1 is SQVTM, CDR2 ANQGSEA. DNA for the CDR3: TGCAGCGCCAGGACCGAGTACGAGCAGTACTTC. Its translation: CSARTEYEQYF.

V gene TRBV10-3 combines with J gene TRBJ2-7; D remains ambiguous. In germline, CDR1 is ENHRY, CDR2 SYGVKD. Trimming pared 2 bases from V and 2 bases from J, leaving 13 bases between. The CDR3 runs 15 residues. The CDR3 is CAISEAGTQPYEQYF. The CDR3 nucleotides read TGTGCCATCAGTGAGGCCGGTACGCAACCCTACGAGCAGTACTTC.

V gene TRBV9 combines with J gene TRBJ1-4; 10 nucleotides agree with TRBD1. The CDR3 runs 21 residues. From germline, CDR1 is SGDLS and CDR2 YYNGEE. J gave up 6 bases and V 4 bases, and 24 bases lay outside the gene matches. CDR3 DNA: TGTGCCAGCAGCCCCTTTCCGGCCCAGGTGGGACAGGGGCTGGTGGATGAAAAACTGTTTTTT. This gives the protein CASSPFPAQVGQGLVDEKLFF.

CDR3 loop: CASSLAGWGQETQYF. CDR3 sequence (DNA): TGTGCCAGCAGTCTCGCAGGTTGGGGGCAAGAGACCCAGTACTTC. This chain connects TRBV6-1 to TRBJ2-5, with D perhaps matching TRBD1 or TRBD2 (5 bases each). The CDR3 totals 15 residues. Trimming cost V 5 bases and J 2 bases, with 15 bases left between them. From germline, CDR1 is MNHNS and CDR2 SASEGT.

The chain combines TRBV13 with TRBJ2-1; the match to TRBD2 covers 14 bases. Losses at the gene ends were 5 bases for V and 9 bases for J; bases not matched to a gene: 6. Germline loops: CDR1 PRHDT, CDR2 FYEKMQ (reference sequence). CDR3 length equals 15 residues. The chain's CDR3 is CASSRRTSGGPEQFF. The CDR3 coding sequence is TGTGCCAGCAGCCGTCGGACTAGCGGGGGGCCTGAGCAGTTCTTC.

CDR3: CASSEDQGGNQPQHF. Written as DNA, the CDR3 is TGTGCCAGCAGTGAAGATCAAGGTGGCAATCAGCCCCAGCATTTT. The chain couples TRBV25-1 to TRBJ1-5; D not resolved. The CDR3 is 15 amino acids. Germline-derived CDR1 and CDR2 are MGHDK and SYGVNS. Trimming stripped 2 bases from V and 2 bases from J, with 10 bases between.

The chain is built from TRBV6-1 and TRBJ1-2, with D uncertain. The CDR3 loop spans 14 amino acids. Trimming cost V 2 bases and J 5 bases, with 12 bases left between them. CDR1 and CDR2 from the germline V gene are MNHNS and SASEGT. CDR3 sequence: CASSEWRSSYGYTF. DNA for the CDR3: TGTGCCAGCAGTGAATGGCGCAGCTCTTATGGCTACACCTTC.

The genes are TRBV7-8 and TRBJ1-1, with D perhaps matching TRBD1 (5 bases). The V gene lost 4 bases and the J gene lost 9 bases, with 21 bases spanning the gap. The germline gives CDR1 SGHVS, CDR2 FQNEAQ. The CDR3 has 15 amino acids. The CDR3 sequence: CASSSISGTGPKAFF. CDR3 bases: TGTGCCAGCAGCTCGATATCCGGGACGGGGCCTAAAGCTTTCTTT.

The V call is TRBV6-1, the J call TRBJ2-7; the D gene is possibly TRBD2 (5 bases). Trimming cost V 2 bases and J 0 bases, with 11 bases left between them. This CDR3 comprises 15 residues. Germline V CDR1 and CDR2: MNHNS, SASEGT. The CDR3 DNA reads TGTGCCAGCAGTGAACGGGATCGCTACTCCTACGAGCAGTACTTC. It yields the protein CASSERDRYSYEQYF.

This chain links TRBV5-6 with TRBJ2-7; a possible D gene is TRBD1 (6 bases). V gave up 2 bases and J gave up 2 bases, with 11 bases separating them. The CDR3 length is 14 residues. Germline V CDR1 and CDR2: SGHDT, YYEEEE. CDR3 sequence reads: CASSFGGRTYEQYF. In nucleotides, the CDR3 is TGTGCCAGCAGCTTTGGGGGCAGAACCTACGAGCAGTACTTC.

The V call is TRBV7-6, the J call TRBJ1-1; D uncertain. Trimming left V 5 bases short and J 5 bases short, with 15 bases between. CDR1 is SGHVS, CDR2 FNYEAQ, per germline. The CDR3 runs 14 residues. CDR3 region: CASSGRREGTEAFF. The CDR3 bases are TGTGCCAGCAGCGGACGGCGGGAGGGAACTGAAGCTTTCTTT.

This chain joins TRBV5-1 and TRBJ1-4; D may be TRBD1 (6 bases). Germline CDR1 SGHRS, CDR2 YFSETQ. The CDR3 loop spans 14 amino acids. V dropped 4 bases and J dropped 7 bases, with 14 bases sitting between them. CDR3 sequence reads: CASSQDSGGEKLFF. The CDR3 DNA reads TGCGCCAGCAGCCAGGACAGTGGGGGTGAAAAACTGTTTTTT.

The chain is built from TRBV12-5 and TRBJ2-1; no definite D call. V was cut by 7 bases and J by 1 base, with 11 bases left in between. Germline V CDR1 and CDR2: LGHNT, FRNRAP. CDR3 length: 14 residues. CDR3 sequence: CASAGGESYNEQFF. The DNA of the CDR3 is TGTGCTAGTGCGGGTGGGGAATCCTACAATGAGCAGTTCTTC. Filled out from reference TRBV12-5 and TRBJ2-1, the complete variable domain reads DARVTQTPRHKVTEMGQEVTMRCQPILGHNTVFWYRQTMMQGLELLAYFRNRAPLDDSGMPKDRFSAEMPDATLATLKIQPSEPRDSAVYFCASAGGESYNEQFFGPGTRLTVL.

The chain carries TRBV6-5 and TRBJ1-6, with D tentatively TRBD1 (6 bases). This CDR3 has 15 amino acids. Trimming left V 7 bases short and J 4 bases short, with 14 bases between. The germline V gene has CDR1 MNHEY and CDR2 SVGAGI. The CDR3 loop is CASTKRGHYNSPLHF. The CDR3 DNA follows: TGTGCCAGCACCAAGAGGGGACATTATAATTCACCCCTCCACTTT.

This sequence joins TRBV5-1 and TRBJ1-4; perhaps TRBD1 as D (6 bases). This CDR3 is built from 15 residues. Trimming removed 0 bases from V and 8 bases from J, with 14 bases in between. The germline gives CDR1 SGHRS, CDR2 YFSETQ. The CDR3 coding sequence is TGCGCCAGCAGCTTGGGAGGGGGGAGAGAAGAAAAACTGTTTTTT. It is translated as CASSLGGGREEKLFF.

The chain recombines TRBV7-2 with TRBJ2-1, with D perhaps matching TRBD2 (5 bases). Germline V CDR1 and CDR2: SGHTA, FQGNSA. This CDR3 has 15 residues. V lost 2 bases, J lost 5 bases, and 13 bases lay in between. CDR3 DNA: TGTGCCAGCAGCTTAAGATGGACTGGAGACAATGAGCAGTTCTTC. Residues: CASSLRWTGDNEQFF. Looking up the rest from reference TRBV7-2 and TRBJ2-1 gives the full variable domain: GAGVSQSPSNKVTEKGKDVELRCDPISGHTALYWYRQSLGQGLEFLIYFQGNSAPDKSGLPSDRFSAERTGGSVSTLTIQRTQQEDSAVYLCASSLRWTGDNEQFFGPGTRLTVL.

The rearrangement links TRBV15 to TRBJ2-1, with TRBD1 matching over 8 bases. Germline V gives CDR1 LNHNV, CDR2 YYDKDF (reference sequence). The V gene end was trimmed by 3 bases and the J gene end by 0 bases; junction bases not matched to a gene: 1. The CDR3 extends over 15 amino acids. CDR3 loop: CATSRTGDSYNEQFF. DNA for the CDR3: TGTGCCACCAGCAGGACAGGGGACTCCTACAATGAGCAGTTCTTC.

The chain combines TRBV11-3 with TRBJ2-2, with D unclear. From germline, CDR1 is SGHNT and CDR2 YENEEA. This CDR3 is built from 15 residues. The V gene lost 0 bases and the J gene lost 4 bases, with 9 bases spanning the gap. In nucleotides, the CDR3 is TGTGCCAGCAGCTTAGAGGGGTCATCCACCGGGGAGCTGTTTTTT. Protein: CASSLEGSSTGELFF.

This clone was recorded once. This rearrangement joins TRBV6-5 to TRBJ1-2, with 10 bases identical to TRBD1. Germline assignment: CDR1 MNHEY and CDR2 SVGAGI. V lost 6 bases, J lost 4 bases, and 2 bases stayed unmatched. This CDR3 region has 13 residues. CDR3 sequence (DNA): TGTGCCAGCAGCCGACAGGGGGCCTATGGCTACACCTTC. Encoded protein: CASSRQGAYGYTF.

As to this clone: One junction end does not reproduce the germline sequence, and a read error may be involved. This chain joins TRBV7-9 and TRBJ1-2; 7 bases fit TRBD1. The CDR3 totals 12 residues. Germline V gives CDR1 SEHNR, CDR2 FQNEAQ (reference sequence). CDR3 nucleotide sequence: TGTGCCAGCAGCCCCCCTCCTGGACAGGTCCCCTTC. Residues: CASSPPPGQVPF.

The V call is TRBV5-1, the J call TRBJ1-2, with D possibly matching TRBD1 (5 bases). The germline V and J ends were trimmed by 0 bases and 2 bases, with 11 bases remaining between them. The CDR3 runs to 15 residues. The germline CDR1 and CDR2 sequences are SGHRS and YFSETQ. The DNA for the CDR3 is TGCGCCAGCAGCTTGGTTCAGGGAGAGAACTATGGCTACACCTTC. Its translation: CASSLVQGENYGYTF.